The following is a TCR beta chain sequence with its context. The antigen is undetermined. The PCR made use of 60 Vbeta and 13 Jbeta primers. Some clones are missing from TCRdb's copy, which holds only in-frame ones; the method was immunoSEQ multiplex PCR. The data hold about 230,000 clones, with more than 70% observed a single time. This sample is drawn from a study of cytomegalovirus exposure and HLA in healthy donors. Study background: Earlier, some 180 million T cells were analyzed, and 117 million unique TCR beta sequences were found among them.

The germline V gene has CDR1 LGHNA and CDR2 YNFKEQ. V lost 2 bases, J lost 9 bases, and 8 bases lay in between. The CDR3 contains 12 residues. Findings and caveats of the study: Exclusion applied to some V segments, including TRBV6-2 and TRBV6-3, as they were indistinguishable.

The receptor was derived from a boy aged 10-17 years in good health and CMV-seronegative. The sequencing sample was made of PBMCs. The V and J genes are TRBV4-2 and TRBJ2-1; possible D gene TRBD1, 5 bases. This CDR3 reads CASSQQGSEQFF. CDR3 nucleotides: TGTGCCAGCAGCCAACAGGGTAGTGAGCAGTTCTTC.